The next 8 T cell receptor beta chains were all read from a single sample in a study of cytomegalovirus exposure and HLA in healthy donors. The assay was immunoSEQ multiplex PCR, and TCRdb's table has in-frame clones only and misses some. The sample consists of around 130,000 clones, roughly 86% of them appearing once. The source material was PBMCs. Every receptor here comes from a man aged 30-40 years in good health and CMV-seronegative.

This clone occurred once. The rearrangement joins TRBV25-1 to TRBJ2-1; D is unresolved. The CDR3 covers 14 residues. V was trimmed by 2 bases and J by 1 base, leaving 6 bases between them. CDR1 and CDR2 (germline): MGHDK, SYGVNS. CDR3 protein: CASSEISSYNEQFF. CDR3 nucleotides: TGTGCCAGCAGTGAAATCAGTTCCTACAATGAGCAGTTCTTC.

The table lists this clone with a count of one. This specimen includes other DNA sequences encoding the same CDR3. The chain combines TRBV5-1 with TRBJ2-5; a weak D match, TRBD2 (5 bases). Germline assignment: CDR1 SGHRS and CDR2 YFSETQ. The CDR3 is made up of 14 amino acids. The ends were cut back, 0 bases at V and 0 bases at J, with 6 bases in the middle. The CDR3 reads CASSLAGDQETQYF. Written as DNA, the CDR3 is TGCGCCAGCAGCTTGGCCGGGGACCAAGAGACCCAGTACTTC. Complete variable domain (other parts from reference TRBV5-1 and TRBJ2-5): KAGVTQTPRYLIKTRGQQVTLSCSPISGHRSVSWYQQTPGQGLQFLFEYFSETQRNKGNFPGRFSGRQFSNSRSEMNVSTLELGDSALYLCASSLAGDQETQYFGPGTRLLVL.

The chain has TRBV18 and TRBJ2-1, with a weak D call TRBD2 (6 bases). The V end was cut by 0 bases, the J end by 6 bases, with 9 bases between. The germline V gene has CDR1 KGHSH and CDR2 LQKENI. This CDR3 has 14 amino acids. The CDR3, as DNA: TGTGCCAGCTCACCACCGAGACTAGTCAATGAGCAGTTCTTC. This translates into CASSPPRLVNEQFF. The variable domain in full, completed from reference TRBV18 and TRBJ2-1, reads NAGVMQNPRHLVRRRGQEARLRCSPMKGHSHVYWYRQLPEEGLKFMVYLQKENIIDESGMPKERFSAEFPKEGPSILRIQQVVRGDSAAYFCASSPPRLVNEQFFGPGTRLTVL.

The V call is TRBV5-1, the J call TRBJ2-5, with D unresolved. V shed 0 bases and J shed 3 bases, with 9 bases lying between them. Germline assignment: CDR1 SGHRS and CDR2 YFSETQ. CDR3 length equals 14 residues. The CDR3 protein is CASSLELAKETQYF. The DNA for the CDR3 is TGCGCCAGCAGCTTGGAATTAGCTAAAGAGACCCAGTACTTC.

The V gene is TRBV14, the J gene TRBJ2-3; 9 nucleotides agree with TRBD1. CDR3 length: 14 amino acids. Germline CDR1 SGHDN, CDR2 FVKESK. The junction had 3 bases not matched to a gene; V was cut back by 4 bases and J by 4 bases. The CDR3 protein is CASSLDRGADTQYF. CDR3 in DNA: TGTGCCAGCAGCCTGGACAGGGGTGCAGATACGCAGTATTTT.

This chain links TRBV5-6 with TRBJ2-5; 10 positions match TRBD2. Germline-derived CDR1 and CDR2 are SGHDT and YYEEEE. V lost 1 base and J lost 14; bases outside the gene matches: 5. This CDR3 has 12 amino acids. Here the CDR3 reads CASSLSSGSSYF. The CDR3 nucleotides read TGTGCCAGCAGCTTGTCTAGCGGGAGTTCCTACTTC.

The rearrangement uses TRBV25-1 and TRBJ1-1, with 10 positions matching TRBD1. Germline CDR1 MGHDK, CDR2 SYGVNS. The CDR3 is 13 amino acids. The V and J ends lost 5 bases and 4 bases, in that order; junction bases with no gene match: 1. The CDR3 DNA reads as TGTGCCAGCAGTCGGACAGGGGGCACTGAAGCTTTCTTT. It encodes CASSRTGGTEAFF.

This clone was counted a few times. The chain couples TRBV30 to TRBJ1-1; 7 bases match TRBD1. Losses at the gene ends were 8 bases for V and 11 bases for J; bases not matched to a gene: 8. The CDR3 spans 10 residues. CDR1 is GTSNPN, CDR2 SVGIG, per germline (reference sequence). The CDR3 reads CATTQGNAFF. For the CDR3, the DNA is TGTGCCACTACACAGGGGAATGCTTTCTTT.